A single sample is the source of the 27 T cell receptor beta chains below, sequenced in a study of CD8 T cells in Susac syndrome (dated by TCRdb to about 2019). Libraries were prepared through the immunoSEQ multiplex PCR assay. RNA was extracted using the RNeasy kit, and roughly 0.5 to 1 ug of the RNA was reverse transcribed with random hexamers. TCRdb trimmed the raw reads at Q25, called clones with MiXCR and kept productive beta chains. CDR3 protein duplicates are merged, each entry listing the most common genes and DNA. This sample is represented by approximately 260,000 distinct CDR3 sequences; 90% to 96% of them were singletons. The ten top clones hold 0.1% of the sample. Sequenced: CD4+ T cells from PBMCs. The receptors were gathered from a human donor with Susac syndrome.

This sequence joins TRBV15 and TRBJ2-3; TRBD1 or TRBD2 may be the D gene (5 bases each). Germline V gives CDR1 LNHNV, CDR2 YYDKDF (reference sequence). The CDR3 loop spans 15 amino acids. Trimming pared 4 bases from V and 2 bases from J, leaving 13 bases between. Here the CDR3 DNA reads TGTGCCACCAGCAATCGGCAGGGACCCACAGATACGCAGTATTTT. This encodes CATSNRQGPTDTQYF.

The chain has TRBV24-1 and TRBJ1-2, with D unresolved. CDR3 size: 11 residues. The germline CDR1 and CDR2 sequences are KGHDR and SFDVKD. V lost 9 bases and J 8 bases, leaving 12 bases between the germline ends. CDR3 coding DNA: TGTGCCACCGCTTACGGCGGGGGCTACACCTTC. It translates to CATAYGGGYTF.

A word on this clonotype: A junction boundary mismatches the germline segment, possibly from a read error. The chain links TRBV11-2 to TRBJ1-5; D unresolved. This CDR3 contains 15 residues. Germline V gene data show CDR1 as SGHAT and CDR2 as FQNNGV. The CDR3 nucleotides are TGTGCCAGCAGCCTAGACGGCACCTCCAATCAGCCCCAGCATTTT. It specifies CASSLDGTSNQPQHF. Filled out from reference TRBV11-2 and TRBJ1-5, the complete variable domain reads EAGVAQSPRYKIIEKRQSVAFWCNPISGHATLYWYQQILGQGPKLLIQFQNNGVVDDSQLPKDRFSAERLKGVDSTLKIQPAKLEDSAVYLCASSLDGTSNQPQHFGDGTRLSIL.

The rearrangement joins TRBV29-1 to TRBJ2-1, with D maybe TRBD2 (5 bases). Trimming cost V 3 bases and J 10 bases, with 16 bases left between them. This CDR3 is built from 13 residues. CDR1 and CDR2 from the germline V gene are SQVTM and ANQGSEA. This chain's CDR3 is CSVDQGSPLEQFF. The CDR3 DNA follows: TGCAGCGTTGATCAAGGGAGCCCTCTAGAGCAGTTCTTC.

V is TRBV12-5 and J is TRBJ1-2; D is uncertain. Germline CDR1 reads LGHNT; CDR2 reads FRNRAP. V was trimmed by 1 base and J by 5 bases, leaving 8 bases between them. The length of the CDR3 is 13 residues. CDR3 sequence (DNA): TGTGCTAGTGGTTTGGACGGACCTTATGGCTACACCTTC. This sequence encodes CASGLDGPYGYTF.

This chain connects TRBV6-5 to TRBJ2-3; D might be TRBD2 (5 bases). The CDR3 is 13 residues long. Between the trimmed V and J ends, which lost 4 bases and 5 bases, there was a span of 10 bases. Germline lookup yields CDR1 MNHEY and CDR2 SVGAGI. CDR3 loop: CASSFIAGDTQYF. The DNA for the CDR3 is TGTGCCAGCAGTTTCATTGCGGGAGATACGCAGTATTTT.

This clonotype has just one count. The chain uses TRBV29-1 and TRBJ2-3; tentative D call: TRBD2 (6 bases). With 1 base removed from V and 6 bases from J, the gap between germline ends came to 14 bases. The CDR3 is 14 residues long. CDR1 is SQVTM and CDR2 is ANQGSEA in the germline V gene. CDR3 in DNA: TGCAGCGTTGAAGCGGTCGGGAGTTATGATACGCAGTATTTT. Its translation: CSVEAVGSYDTQYF.

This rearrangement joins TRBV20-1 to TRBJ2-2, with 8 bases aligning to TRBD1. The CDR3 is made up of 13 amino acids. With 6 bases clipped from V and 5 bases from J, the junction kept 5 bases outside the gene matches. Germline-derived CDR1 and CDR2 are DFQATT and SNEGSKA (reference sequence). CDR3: CSAKTGGTGELFF. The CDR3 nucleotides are TGCAGTGCCAAAACAGGGGGGACCGGGGAGCTGTTTTTT.

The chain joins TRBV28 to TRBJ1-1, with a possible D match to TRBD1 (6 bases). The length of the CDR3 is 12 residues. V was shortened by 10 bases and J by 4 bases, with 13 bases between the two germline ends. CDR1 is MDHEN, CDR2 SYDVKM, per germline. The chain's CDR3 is CATDSRGTEAFF. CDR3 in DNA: TGTGCCACCGATTCCAGGGGCACTGAAGCTTTCTTT.

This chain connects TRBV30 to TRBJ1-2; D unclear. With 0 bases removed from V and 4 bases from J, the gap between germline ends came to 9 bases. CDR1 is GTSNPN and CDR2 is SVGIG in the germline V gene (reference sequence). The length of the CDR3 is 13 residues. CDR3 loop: CAWSVGSPYGYTF. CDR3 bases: TGTGCCTGGAGTGTTGGCTCTCCCTATGGCTACACCTTC.

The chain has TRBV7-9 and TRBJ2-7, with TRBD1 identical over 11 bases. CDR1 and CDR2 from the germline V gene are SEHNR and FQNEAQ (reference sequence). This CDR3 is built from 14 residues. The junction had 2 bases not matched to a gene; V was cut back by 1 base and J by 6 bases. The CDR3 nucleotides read TGTGCCAGCAGCTTAGAGGGGACAGGGGGCGAGCAGTACTTC. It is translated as CASSLEGTGGEQYF.

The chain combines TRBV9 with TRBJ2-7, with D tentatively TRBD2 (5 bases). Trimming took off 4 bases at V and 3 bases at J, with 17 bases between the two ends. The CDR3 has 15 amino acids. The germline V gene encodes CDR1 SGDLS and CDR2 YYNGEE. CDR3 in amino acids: CASSPAQLGGYEQYF. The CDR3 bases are TGTGCCAGCAGCCCTGCGCAACTAGGAGGCTACGAGCAGTACTTC. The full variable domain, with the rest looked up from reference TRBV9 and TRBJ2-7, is DSGVTQTPKHLITATGQRVTLRCSPRSGDLSVYWYQQSLDQGLQFLIQYYNGEERAKGNILERFSAQQFPDLHSELNLSSLELGDSALYFCASSPAQLGGYEQYFGPGTRLTVT.

The CDR3 sequence: CASSSKGLSYEQYF. The DNA for the CDR3 is TGTGCCAGCTCTAGCAAGGGATTGTCATACGAGCAGTACTTC. The rearrangement links TRBV6-5 to TRBJ2-7; weak D call: TRBD2 (5 bases). This CDR3 is 14 amino acids long. Trimming took off 8 bases at V and 4 bases at J, with 18 bases between the two ends. Germline CDR1 is MNHEY and CDR2 is SVGAGI.

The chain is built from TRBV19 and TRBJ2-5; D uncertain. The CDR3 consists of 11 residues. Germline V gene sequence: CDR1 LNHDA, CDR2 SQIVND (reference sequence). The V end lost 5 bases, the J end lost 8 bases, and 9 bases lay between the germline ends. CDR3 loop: CASSALGTQYF. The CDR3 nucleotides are TGTGCCAGTAGTGCTCTGGGTACCCAGTACTTC. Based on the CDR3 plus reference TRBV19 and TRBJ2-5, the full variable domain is DGGITQSPKYLFRKEGQNVTLSCEQNLNHDAMYWYRQDPGQGLRLIYYSQIVNDFQKGDIAEGYSVSREKKESFPLTVTSAQKNPTAFYLCASSALGTQYFGPGTRLLVL.

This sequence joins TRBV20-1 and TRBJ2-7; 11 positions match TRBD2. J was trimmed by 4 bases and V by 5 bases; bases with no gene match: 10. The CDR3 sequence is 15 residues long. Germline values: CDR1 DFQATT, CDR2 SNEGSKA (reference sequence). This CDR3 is CSAARTSGRPYEQYF. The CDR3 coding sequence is TGCAGTGCTGCTAGAACTAGCGGGAGACCTTACGAGCAGTACTTC.

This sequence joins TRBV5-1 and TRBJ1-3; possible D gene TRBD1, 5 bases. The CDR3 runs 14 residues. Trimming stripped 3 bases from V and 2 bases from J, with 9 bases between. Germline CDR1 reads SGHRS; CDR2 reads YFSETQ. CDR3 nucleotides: TGCGCCAGCAGCTCGGGGGTGGCTGGAAACACCATATATTTT. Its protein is CASSSGVAGNTIYF.

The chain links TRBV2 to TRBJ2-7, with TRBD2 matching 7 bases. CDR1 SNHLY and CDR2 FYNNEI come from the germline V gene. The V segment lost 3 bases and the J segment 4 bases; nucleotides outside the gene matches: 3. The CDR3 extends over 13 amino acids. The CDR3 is CASSDGTIYEQYF. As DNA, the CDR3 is TGTGCCAGCAGTGACGGGACTATATACGAGCAGTACTTC.

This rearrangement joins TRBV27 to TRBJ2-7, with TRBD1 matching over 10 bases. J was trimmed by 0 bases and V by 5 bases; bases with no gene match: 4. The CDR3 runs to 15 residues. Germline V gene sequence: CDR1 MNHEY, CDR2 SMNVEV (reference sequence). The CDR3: CASSRDRGFSYEQYF. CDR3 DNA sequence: TGTGCCAGCAGTCGGGACAGGGGCTTCTCCTACGAGCAGTACTTC.

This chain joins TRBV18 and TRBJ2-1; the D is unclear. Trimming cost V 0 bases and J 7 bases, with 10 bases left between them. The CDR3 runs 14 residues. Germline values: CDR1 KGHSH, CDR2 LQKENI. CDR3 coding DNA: TGTGCCAGCTCACCACCGCCGGGTCGGAATGAGCAGTTCTTC. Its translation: CASSPPPGRNEQFF.

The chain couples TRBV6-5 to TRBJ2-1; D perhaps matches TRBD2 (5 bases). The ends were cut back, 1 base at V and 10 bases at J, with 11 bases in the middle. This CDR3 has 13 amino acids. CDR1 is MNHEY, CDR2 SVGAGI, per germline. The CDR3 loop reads CASSYYGLDEQFF. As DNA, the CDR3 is TGTGCCAGCAGTTACTACGGACTGGACGAGCAGTTCTTC.

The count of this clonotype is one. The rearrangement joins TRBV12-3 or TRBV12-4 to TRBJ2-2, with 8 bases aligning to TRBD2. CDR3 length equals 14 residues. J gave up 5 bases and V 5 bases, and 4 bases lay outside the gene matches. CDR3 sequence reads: CASSRASGTGELFF. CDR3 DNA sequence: TGTGCCAGCAGTAGGGCTAGCGGGACCGGGGAGCTGTTTTTT.

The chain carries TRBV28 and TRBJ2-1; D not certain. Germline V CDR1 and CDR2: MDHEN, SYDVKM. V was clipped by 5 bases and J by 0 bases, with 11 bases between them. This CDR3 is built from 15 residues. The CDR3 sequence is CASSPSKSSYNEQFF. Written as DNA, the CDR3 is TGTGCCAGCAGTCCCAGTAAGAGCTCCTACAATGAGCAGTTCTTC.

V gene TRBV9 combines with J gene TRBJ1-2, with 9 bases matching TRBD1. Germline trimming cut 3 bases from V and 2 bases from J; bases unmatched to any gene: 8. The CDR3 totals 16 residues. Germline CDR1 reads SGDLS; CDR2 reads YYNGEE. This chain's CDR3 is CASSEGGQGANYGYTF. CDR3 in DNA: TGTGCCAGCAGCGAGGGGGGACAGGGAGCGAACTATGGCTACACCTTC.

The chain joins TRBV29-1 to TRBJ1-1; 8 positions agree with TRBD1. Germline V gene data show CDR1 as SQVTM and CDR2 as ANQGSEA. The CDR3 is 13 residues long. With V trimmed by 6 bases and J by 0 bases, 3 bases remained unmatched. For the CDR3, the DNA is TGCAGCGTCGACAGGGGCGTGAACACTGAAGCTTTCTTT. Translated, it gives CSVDRGVNTEAFF.

The CDR3 DNA is TGTGCCAGCAGCCAAGGACTAGCGGGAGCAACCGGGGAGCTGTTTTTT. This gives the protein CASSQGLAGATGELFF. V usage is TRBV14 and J usage is TRBJ2-2; 12 nucleotides line up with TRBD2. Germline CDR1 is SGHDN and CDR2 is FVKESK. This CDR3 comprises 16 residues. Trimming removed 1 base from V and 5 bases from J; junction bases left unmatched: 2.

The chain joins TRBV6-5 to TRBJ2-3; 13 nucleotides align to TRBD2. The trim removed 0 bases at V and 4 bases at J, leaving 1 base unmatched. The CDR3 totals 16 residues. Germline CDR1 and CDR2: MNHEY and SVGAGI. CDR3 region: CASSYSGLAGADTQYF. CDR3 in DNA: TGTGCCAGCAGTTACTCTGGACTAGCGGGAGCAGATACGCAGTATTTT.

The CDR3 loop reads CARPIAGGPGSYNEQFF. The CDR3 region has the DNA TGCGCTCGGCCGATAGCGGGAGGGCCGGGCTCCTACAATGAGCAGTTCTTC. This chain links TRBV5-1 with TRBJ2-1, with 11 bases aligning to TRBD2. Germline V gene sequence: CDR1 SGHRS, CDR2 YFSETQ. The CDR3 runs 17 residues.